This TCR beta chain appears in the sequencing data of a study of glioma-infiltrating T cells. Study summary: Before surgery, glioma patients received dexamethasone for at most six days.

The iRepertoire nested amplicon-rescue multiplex PCR amplified TCR alpha and beta CDR3s from RNA. TCRdb re-called the multiplex PCR reads through MiXCR, storing one row per CDR3 protein. The sample consists of approximately 400,000 distinct CDR3 sequences, less than 50% of them appearing once. In the case of this clonotype: The antigen is not known.

V was cut by 1 base and J by 2 bases, with 8 bases left in between. The CDR3 extends over 15 amino acids. Whole-study findings and limits: Signature shared blood CDR3 motifs were enriched in low-divergence and depleted in high-divergence patients. Gliomas, especially low-grade, showed above-expected tissue-blood divergence; non-neoplastic patients showed below.

The sequencing sample was made of glioma tissue, nonneoplastic brain tissue, or PBMCs (not recorded which). The clonotype was recovered from a human donor with low-grade glioma or glioblastoma, undergoing nonglioma brain surgery, or in good health (not recorded which). J is TRBJ2-2 and V is TRBV12-3 or TRBV12-4; D is uncertain. The chain's CDR3 is CASSLVGTNTGELFF. The DNA for the CDR3 is TGTGCCAGCAGTTTAGTAGGCACCAACACCGGGGAGCTGTTTTTT.